This T cell receptor beta chain stems from a study of chemoradiotherapy in HPV16-positive cancers. Overall study results and limits: During treatment, candidate HPV-specific clones and E7-related motifs expanded in tumor. HPV-responsive T-cell expansion during chemoradiotherapy was linked to improved recurrence-free survival in HPV16-positive patients.

Of note for this clone: Its antigen is currently unknown.

Trimming removed 0 bases from V and 3 bases from J; junction bases left unmatched: 8. Germline V CDR1 and CDR2: SQVTM, ANQGSEA. This CDR3 is 17 amino acids long. Sequencing used immunoSEQ multiplex PCR; TCRdb keeps in-frame clones, though not all of them. The table shows more than 30,000 clones, with about 89% occurring only once. The V gene is TRBV29-1, the J gene TRBJ2-1, with 10 positions matching TRBD2. Sequencing used blood, obtained from a patient who underwent chemoradiotherapy. The TCR sequence derives from a human donor with HPV-associated anogenital cancer. CDR3: CSVEDQAGGPFYNEQFF. The DNA of the CDR3 is TGCAGCGTTGAAGATCAAGCGGGAGGGCCCTTCTACAATGAGCAGTTCTTC.